The clone carrying this TCR beta chain was seen a single time. Its matching antigen is unknown. The CDR3 extends over 15 amino acids. Germline loops: CDR1 KGHSH, CDR2 LQKENI. The J segment lost 5 bases and the V segment lost 1 base, leaving 5 bases of the junction unmatched. This entry comes from a study of T cell responses to AZD1222 COVID-19 vaccine. About the research overall: Second-dose intervals near 4 or 12 weeks were combined.

General study points: Spike as a whole was targeted by vaccine-associated CD4 TCRs, dominant at 160-218 and 743-854. Clonal diversity was possibly underestimated; the donors were predominantly white British and more often female.

Here immunoSEQ multiplex PCR was the method, and the copy in TCRdb shows in-frame clones only, minus some. The sample yields over 100,000 clones, 90% to 95% seen once. The sample in question was peripheral blood, obtained on day 0 of AZD1222 vaccination. The chain carries TRBV18 and TRBJ2-5; 9 bases line up with TRBD1. This receptor was identified in an adult in good health. For the CDR3, the DNA is TGTGCCAGCTCACCACGGACAGGGGAGGGGGAGACCCAGTACTTC. Translating it yields CASSPRTGEGETQYF.